This T cell receptor beta chain was captured in a study of OX40 agonist ivuxolimab in advanced cancers. Whole-study context: Partial responses were observed in three patients, of whom one had hepatocellular carcinoma and two had cutaneous melanoma.

Sequencing was performed with immunoSEQ multiplex PCR; in TCRdb, only in-frame clones are kept and a portion is missing. The profile shows about 40,000 clones, approximately 85% of them singletons. The source of this sequence is an adult with an advanced solid tumor such as melanoma, head and neck, liver or kidney cancer. The source material was CD4+ or CD8+ T cells sorted from blood, sampled in a trial of the OX40 agonist ivuxolimab.

DNA for the CDR3: TGTGCCACCAGCAGCAGGGGTCCGGACTCCTACGAGCAGTACTTC. Its protein product is CATSSRGPDSYEQYF. The V gene is TRBV15, the J gene TRBJ2-7; maybe TRBD1 (6 bases). The germline gives CDR1 LNHNV, CDR2 YYDKDF (reference sequence). Trimming shortened V by 3 bases and J by 0 bases, and 12 bases separated the two germline ends. This CDR3 is 15 amino acids long. Full variable domain (remainder filled in from reference TRBV15 and TRBJ2-7): DAMVIQNPRYQVTQFGKPVTLSCSQTLNHNVMYWYQQKSSQAPKLLFHYYDKDFNNEADTPDNFQSRRPNTSFCFLDIRSPGLGDTAMYLCATSSRGPDSYEQYFGPGTRLTVT.